The present T cell receptor (beta chain) was sequenced within a study of T-cell reconstitution after alpha-beta-depleted transplantation in children. Germline CDR1 is SGHRS and CDR2 is YFSETQ. Trimming removed 0 bases at V and 1 base at J, with 10 bases between. This CDR3 contains 15 residues. Unique molecular identifiers were incorporated into the prepared TCRbeta library. MiXCR was run by TCRdb on the PCR reads, yielding one entry per CDR3 protein. The repertoire consists of about 460,000 distinct CDR3 sequences, with around 12% occurring once and the leading ten covering under 7%. The receptor comes from a human donor who donated a stem cell graft to a child with combined immunodeficiency. The specimen comprised PBMCs from the stem cell graft donor, sampled from the stem cell graft. The chain recombines TRBV5-1 with TRBJ1-1; no clear D gene. The CDR3 DNA follows: TGCGCCAGCAGCTTGGTCTGGGGAAGGAACACTGAAGCTTTCTTT. This codes for CASSLVWGRNTEAFF.